The 21 T cell receptor beta chains below come from one sample, sequenced in a study of Ad26.COV2.S vaccination and SARS-CoV-2 variants. Treatment here: 15 to 20 received Ad26.COV2.S at low or high dose, single or two shots; about five received placebo; per-sample allocation not given. The samples date from day 63 after the first vaccine or placebo injection. Sequencing used immunoSEQ multiplex PCR; TCRdb keeps in-frame clones, though not all of them. The sample has around 450,000 clones, around 89% seen once. The sequencing used peripheral blood, collected in a trial of Ad26.COV2.S vaccine versus placebo. Receptors originate from a person aged 18-65 years who received the Ad26.COV2.S COVID-19 vaccine or a placebo.

This clone has only one observation. This sequence joins TRBV6-1 and TRBJ2-3; 9 nucleotides line up with TRBD2. The CDR3 totals 16 residues. The junction had 9 bases not matched to a gene; V was cut back by 0 bases and J by 8 bases. Germline V gene lookup returns CDR1 MNHNS and CDR2 SASEGT. CDR3 region: CASSEAGSGGIGTQYF. The CDR3 DNA follows: TGTGCCAGCAGTGAAGCGGGGAGCGGGGGGATCGGTACGCAGTATTTT.

The CDR3 sequence: CASSPSDRNQPQHF. The CDR3 DNA follows: TGTGCCAGCAGTCCGTCGGACCGAAATCAGCCCCAGCATTTT. The chain links TRBV6-6 to TRBJ1-5; D is unresolved. The CDR3 spans 14 residues. V shed 5 bases and J shed 4 bases, with 12 bases lying between them. The germline V gene encodes CDR1 MNHNY and CDR2 SVGAGI (reference sequence).

Notes on this clone: The sample holds other DNA sequences that translate to the same CDR3. The chain links TRBV4-3 to TRBJ1-4, with 8 bases aligning to TRBD1. Looked up from germline, CDR1 is LGHNA and CDR2 is YSLEER. This CDR3 region has 15 residues. V shed 0 bases and J 8 bases; nucleotides not matched to a gene: 5. CDR3 protein: CASSQENRGGEKLFF. The CDR3 nucleotides are TGCGCCAGCAGCCAAGAGAACAGGGGGGGAGAAAAACTGTTTTTT.

The rearrangement joins TRBV7-9 to TRBJ2-5, with D uncertain. Trimming left V 5 bases short and J 0 bases short, with 16 bases between. Germline V CDR1 and CDR2: SEHNR, FQNEAQ (reference sequence). The CDR3 spans 16 residues. The CDR3 protein is CASSKRLSRYQETQYF. The CDR3 DNA follows: TGTGCCAGCAGCAAAAGGCTCTCTCGCTACCAAGAGACCCAGTACTTC. Full variable domain (missing parts from reference TRBV7-9 and TRBJ2-5): DTGVSQNPRHKITKRGQNVTFRCDPISEHNRLYWYRQTLGQGPEFLTYFQNEAQLEKSRLLSDRFSAERPKGSFSTLEIQRTEQGDSAMYLCASSKRLSRYQETQYFGPGTRLLVL.

This clone has more than one count but fewer than ten. The chain is built from TRBV6-2 or TRBV6-3 and TRBJ2-7; D possibly corresponds to TRBD1 (6 bases). The CDR3 has 14 residues. Trimming removed 0 bases at V and 2 bases at J, with 8 bases between. The V gene's germline CDR1 is MNHEY and CDR2 SVGEGT. The CDR3 sequence: CASSYSDSAYEQYF. DNA for the CDR3: TGTGCCAGCAGTTACTCGGACAGTGCCTACGAGCAGTACTTC.

J is TRBJ2-2 and V is TRBV5-1, with TRBD2 identical over 9 bases. Germline values: CDR1 SGHRS, CDR2 YFSETQ. The trim removed 1 base at V and 3 bases at J, leaving 7 bases unmatched. This CDR3 is built from 17 residues. The CDR3: CASSLNSGGSDTGELFF. DNA for the CDR3: TGCGCCAGCAGCTTGAATAGCGGGGGTTCTGACACCGGGGAGCTGTTTTTT. Drawing the rest from reference TRBV5-1 and TRBJ2-2, the complete variable domain is KAGVTQTPRYLIKTRGQQVTLSCSPISGHRSVSWYQQTPGQGLQFLFEYFSETQRNKGNFPGRFSGRQFSNSRSEMNVSTLELGDSALYLCASSLNSGGSDTGELFFGEGSRLTVL.

This sequence joins TRBV28 and TRBJ1-1, with TRBD1 identical over 7 bases. The V segment lost 5 bases and the J segment 4 bases; nucleotides outside the gene matches: 4. Germline V gene sequence: CDR1 MDHEN, CDR2 SYDVKM. This CDR3 region has 13 residues. The CDR3 region has the DNA TGTGCCAGCAGTAATCAGGGGGTCACTGAAGCTTTCTTT. This codes for CASSNQGVTEAFF.

The chain links TRBV7-6 to TRBJ1-6; no definite D call. Between the trimmed V and J ends, which lost 6 bases and 10 bases, there was a span of 10 bases. Germline CDR1 reads SGHVS; CDR2 reads FNYEAQ. The length of the CDR3 is 12 residues. The CDR3 reads CASSPVGSPLHF. The CDR3 DNA sequence: TGTGCCAGCAGTCCGGTGGGGTCACCCCTCCACTTT.

V usage is TRBV2 and J usage is TRBJ2-2, with 7 bases matching TRBD1. V dropped 3 bases and J dropped 0; count of bases not matched to a gene: 1. This CDR3 spans 15 amino acids. Per the germline V gene, CDR1 is SNHLY and CDR2 is FYNNEI. CDR3 sequence (DNA): TGTGCCAGCAGTGAGAGGGGGCCGAACACCGGGGAGCTGTTTTTT. Translating it yields CASSERGPNTGELFF.

The genes are TRBV11-3 and TRBJ2-3; 8 bases fit TRBD2. Per germline, CDR1 SGHNT and CDR2 YENEEA. The V segment lost 5 bases and the J segment 6 bases; nucleotides outside the gene matches: 10. There are 15 residues in the CDR3. CDR3 region: CASSPAGAPGDTQYF. The DNA of the CDR3 is TGTGCCAGCAGCCCAGCGGGGGCTCCGGGGGATACGCAGTATTTT.

The chain couples TRBV9 to TRBJ1-2; D not certain. In germline, CDR1 is SGDLS, CDR2 YYNGEE. V lost 4 bases to trimming and J lost 1 base, with 5 bases between them. There are 12 residues in the CDR3. CDR3 region: CASSKNNYGYTF. Here the CDR3 DNA reads TGTGCCAGCAGCAAGAATAACTATGGCTACACCTTC.

The chain is built from TRBV2 and TRBJ2-1, with TRBD1 matching 10 bases. Germline V CDR1 and CDR2: SNHLY, FYNNEI. With 5 bases clipped from V and 6 bases from J, the junction kept 7 bases outside the gene matches. This CDR3 comprises 15 residues. This chain's CDR3 is CASSTPGQGRNEQFF. DNA for the CDR3: TGTGCCAGCAGTACCCCGGGACAGGGGCGCAATGAGCAGTTCTTC.

This clone was detected only once. The V call is TRBV6-2 or TRBV6-3, the J call TRBJ1-1, with 7 bases lining up with TRBD1. V dropped 0 bases and J dropped 8; count of bases not matched to a gene: 6. CDR1 and CDR2 from the germline V gene are MNHEY and SVGEGT. The CDR3 totals 14 residues. The CDR3 reads CASSYSLTGDEAFF. The DNA of the CDR3 is TGTGCCAGCAGTTACTCGTTAACAGGGGACGAAGCTTTCTTT.

J is TRBJ2-2 and V is TRBV6-4; D unclear. This CDR3 contains 12 residues. The V end was cut by 4 bases, the J end by 8 bases, with 8 bases between. Looked up from germline, CDR1 is MRHNA and CDR2 is SNTAGT. The DNA for the CDR3 is TGTGCCAGCAGTGGTCCAACAGGGGAGCTGTTTTTT. The encoded protein is CASSGPTGELFF.

At least ten counts were recorded for this clone. V is TRBV4-2 and J is TRBJ2-6; D not certain. The V gene lost 0 bases and the J gene lost 0 bases, with 3 bases spanning the gap. Germline V CDR1 and CDR2: LGHNA, YNFKEQ. The CDR3 contains 15 residues. CDR3 bases: TGTGCCAGCAGCCAAGATAGCTCTGGGGCCAACGTCCTGACTTTC. It translates to CASSQDSSGANVLTF.

A remark on this clone: It is unclear where the CDR3 begins or ends on the DNA, so no DNA is shown, and the CDR3 is as TCRdb lists it. The V call is TRBV30, the J call TRBJ1-1. Germline CDR1 and CDR2: GTSNPN and SVGIG (reference sequence). The CDR3 adds up to 12 amino acids, both ends counted. Here the CDR3 reads CALANRGGKLSF.

For the CDR3, the DNA is TGCAGTGTGGGGGGCCCCTACGAGCAGTACTTC. This translates into CSVGGPYEQYF. The chain uses TRBV20-1 and TRBJ2-7; D assignment may be TRBD1 or TRBD2 (6 bases each). CDR1 is DFQATT, CDR2 SNEGSKA, per germline (reference sequence). This CDR3 comprises 11 residues. Deletions cut 7 bases from V and 2 bases from J, with 9 bases between.

The chain recombines TRBV7-3 with TRBJ2-3; TRBD1 or TRBD2 may be the D gene (5 bases each). Germline V CDR1 and CDR2: SGHTA, FQGTGA. The ends were cut back, 4 bases at V and 1 base at J, with 27 bases in the middle. This CDR3 spans 20 amino acids. CDR3 nucleotide sequence: TGTGCCAGCAGCTCCATGCTCGTATGGCCCGGGGAAGGGGGCACAGATACGCAGTATTTT. This sequence encodes CASSSMLVWPGEGGTDTQYF.

The chain carries TRBV5-6 and TRBJ1-1; D unresolved. The CDR3 has 11 amino acids. V was trimmed by 4 bases and J by 5 bases, leaving 6 bases between them. Germline V gene sequence: CDR1 SGHDT, CDR2 YYEEEE. The CDR3 nucleotides read TGTGCCAGCAGCCAATATACTGAAGCTTTCTTT. It is translated as CASSQYTEAFF.

Concerning this clone itself: Other DNA sequences within the sample encode an identical CDR3. The chain carries TRBV18 and TRBJ1-2, with D perhaps matching TRBD1 (6 bases). CDR3 length equals 13 residues. V was trimmed by 6 bases and J by 2 bases, leaving 10 bases between them. The germline V gene encodes CDR1 KGHSH and CDR2 LQKENI. The CDR3 nucleotides read TGTGCCAGCTCGCCCGACAGGAACTATGGCTACACCTTC. Its protein is CASSPDRNYGYTF.

CDR3 coding DNA: TGCGCCAGCAGCATGGTGGAGGGCGGGAATTCACCCCTCCACTTT. This translates into CASSMVEGGNSPLHF. The J gene is TRBJ1-6, the V gene TRBV5-1; D ambiguous. Trimming removed 4 bases at V and 7 bases at J, with 15 bases between. CDR1 SGHRS and CDR2 YFSETQ come from the germline V gene. CDR3 length: 15 residues.